A single sample is the source of the 7 T cell receptor beta chains below, sequenced in a study of blood T cell repertoires in COVID-19. TCRdb's copy holds only in-frame clones and misses some; the assay was immunoSEQ multiplex PCR. Of around 300,000 clones listed, around 90% are singletons. Material for sequencing was peripheral blood. Receptors were obtained from a man aged 18 to 30 with active or convalescent COVID-19.

The genes are TRBV10-3 and TRBJ1-5; D remains unclear. CDR3 length: 17 amino acids. The germline V gene encodes CDR1 ENHRY and CDR2 SYGVKD. The germline V and J ends were trimmed by 0 bases and 0 bases, with 12 bases remaining between them. The CDR3 here is CAISESRVVYSNQPQHF. The CDR3 DNA follows: TGTGCCATCAGTGAGTCTAGAGTAGTTTATAGCAATCAGCCCCAGCATTTT.

There are a few counts of this clone. J is TRBJ1-1 and V is TRBV7-2; possibly TRBD1 for D (5 bases). The V and J ends lost 4 bases and 6 bases respectively, with 12 bases between them. Germline V gives CDR1 SGHTA, CDR2 FQGNSA. The CDR3 is made up of 13 amino acids. The CDR3 region has the DNA TGTGCCAGCAGCTCGCAGGGTGGCGCTGAAGCTTTCTTT. Amino acids: CASSSQGGAEAFF.

This chain links TRBV4-3 with TRBJ1-2; tentative D call: TRBD1 (5 bases). V was clipped by 3 bases and J by 4 bases, with 12 bases between them. Germline V CDR1 and CDR2: LGHNA, YSLEER. The CDR3 spans 14 residues. The CDR3 region is CASSHSGTIYGYTF. The CDR3 nucleotides read TGCGCCAGCAGCCATTCCGGGACTATCTATGGCTACACCTTC.

CDR3 nucleotide sequence: TGTGCCACCTCCCCGATCCAGGCTAATGAAAAACTGTTTTTT. Protein product: CATSPIQANEKLFF. This chain joins TRBV6-5 and TRBJ1-4; no definite D call. With 10 bases removed from V and 3 bases from J, the gap between germline ends came to 15 bases. The CDR3 is 14 amino acids. In germline, CDR1 is MNHEY, CDR2 SVGAGI.

This clone was observed a handful of times. The rearrangement links TRBV10-3 to TRBJ2-3; maybe TRBD2 (7 bases). The CDR3 loop spans 14 amino acids. The V end lost 8 bases, the J end lost 3 bases, and 15 bases lay between the germline ends. Germline lookup yields CDR1 ENHRY and CDR2 SYGVKD. CDR3 nucleotides: TGTGCCATCCTTTCCAGGGGAGGGACAGATACGCAGTATTTT. This codes for CAILSRGGTDTQYF.

The chain combines TRBV18 with TRBJ1-6; D is ambiguous. CDR3 size: 16 residues. Between the trimmed V and J ends, which lost 2 bases and 0 bases, there was a span of 8 bases. In germline, CDR1 is KGHSH, CDR2 LQKENI. The CDR3 here is CASSPSGSSYNSPLHF. The CDR3 DNA reads as TGTGCCAGCTCACCAAGCGGGAGCTCCTATAATTCACCCCTCCACTTT.

V and J are TRBV12-2 and TRBJ1-1; no check of the table's D call, TRBD1, against the DNA was made. TRBV12-2 is an annotated pseudogene. The CDR3 extends over 14 amino acids. The CDR3: CASRLGQPNTEAFF. DNA for the CDR3: TGTGCAAGTCGCTTAGGACAACCGAACACTGAAGCTTTCTTT.